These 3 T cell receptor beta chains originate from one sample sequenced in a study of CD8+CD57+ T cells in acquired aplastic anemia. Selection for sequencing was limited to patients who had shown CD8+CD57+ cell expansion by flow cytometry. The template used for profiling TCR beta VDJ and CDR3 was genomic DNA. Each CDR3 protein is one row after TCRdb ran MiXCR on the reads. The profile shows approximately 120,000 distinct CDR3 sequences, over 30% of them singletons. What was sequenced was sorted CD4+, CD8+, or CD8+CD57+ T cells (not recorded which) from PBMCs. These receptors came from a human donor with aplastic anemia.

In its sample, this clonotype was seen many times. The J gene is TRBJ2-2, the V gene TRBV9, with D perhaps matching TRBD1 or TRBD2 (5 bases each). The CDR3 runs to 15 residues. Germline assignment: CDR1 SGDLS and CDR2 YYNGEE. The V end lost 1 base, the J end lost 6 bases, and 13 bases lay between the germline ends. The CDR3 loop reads CASSVFVTGPGELFF. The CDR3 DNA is TGTGCCAGCAGCGTATTCGTGACGGGACCCGGGGAGCTGTTTTTT.

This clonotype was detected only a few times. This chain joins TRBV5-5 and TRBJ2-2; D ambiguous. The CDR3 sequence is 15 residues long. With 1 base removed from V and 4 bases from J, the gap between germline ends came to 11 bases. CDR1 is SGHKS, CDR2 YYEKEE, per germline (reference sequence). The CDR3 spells CASSLKGSTTGELFF. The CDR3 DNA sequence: TGTGCCAGCAGCTTGAAGGGATCGACCACCGGGGAGCTGTTTTTT.

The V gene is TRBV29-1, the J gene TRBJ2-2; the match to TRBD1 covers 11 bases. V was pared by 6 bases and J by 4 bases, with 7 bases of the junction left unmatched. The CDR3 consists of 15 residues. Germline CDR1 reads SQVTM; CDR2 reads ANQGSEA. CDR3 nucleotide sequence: TGCAGCGTCTGGACAGGGGGCGCGAGCACCGGGGAGCTGTTTTTT. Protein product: CSVWTGGASTGELFF.